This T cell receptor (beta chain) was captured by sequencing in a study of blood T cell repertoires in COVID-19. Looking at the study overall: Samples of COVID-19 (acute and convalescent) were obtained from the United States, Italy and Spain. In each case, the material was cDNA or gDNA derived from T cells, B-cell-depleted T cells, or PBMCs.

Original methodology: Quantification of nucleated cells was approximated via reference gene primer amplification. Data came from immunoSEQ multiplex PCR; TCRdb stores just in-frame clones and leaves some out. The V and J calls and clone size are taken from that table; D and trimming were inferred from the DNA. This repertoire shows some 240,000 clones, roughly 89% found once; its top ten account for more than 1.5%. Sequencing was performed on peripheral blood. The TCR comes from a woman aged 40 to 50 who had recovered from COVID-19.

The CDR3 region has the DNA TGTGCCAGTAGTATGGACAGAAGTTTACCTGGAAACACCATATATTTT. Translating gives CASSMDRSLPGNTIYF. This chain joins TRBV19 and TRBJ1-3; D is possibly TRBD1 (6 bases). CDR3 length: 16 residues. The V and J ends lost 3 bases and 2 bases respectively, with 14 bases between them. Germline CDR1 is LNHDA and CDR2 is SQIVND (reference sequence).